Sequencing of this T cell receptor beta chain was carried out in a study of CD8+CD57+ T cells in acquired aplastic anemia. Profiling of TCR beta VDJ combinations and CDR3 sequences used genomic DNA as template. TCRdb re-derived calls from the reads in MiXCR, one entry per CDR3 protein. The table lists just over 450,000 distinct CDR3 sequences, about a third of them singletons. Those patients picked for sequencing had displayed CD8+CD57+ cell expansion on flow cytometry. All participating patients were living with severe acquired aplastic anemia. The specimen was sorted CD4+, CD8+, or CD8+CD57+ T cells (not recorded which) from PBMCs. The sequence came from a human donor with aplastic anemia.

CDR3 loop: CSVDDRGRGYTF. CDR3 bases: TGCAGCGTTGATGATAGGGGGCGGGGCTACACCTTC. The chain links TRBV29-1 to TRBJ1-2, with 7 bases identical to TRBD1. The germline V gene has CDR1 SQVTM and CDR2 ANQGSEA. This CDR3 contains 12 residues. The J segment lost 8 bases and the V segment lost 3 bases, leaving 6 bases of the junction unmatched.